Shown below are 17 T cell receptor beta chains from a single sample sequenced in a study of graft-versus-host responses after intestinal transplantation. Profiled with immunoSEQ multiplex PCR; TCRdb holds only in-frame clones, not every one. Found here are 40,000 or so clones, around 86% of them singletons; the top ten hold 3.5%. This sample comprised PBMCs, obtained 1070 days after transplant. These receptors originate from a human patient who received an intestinal transplant, so some T cells may come from the graft donor.

CDR3 residues: CASGRELDRNSPLHF. In nucleotides, the CDR3 is TGTGCCAGCGGTCGGGAACTAGACAGAAATTCACCCCTCCACTTT. The chain has TRBV2 and TRBJ1-6; possibly TRBD1 for D (5 bases). CDR1 is SNHLY, CDR2 FYNNEI, per germline. V lost 8 bases and J 7 bases, leaving 18 bases between the germline ends. The CDR3 extends over 15 amino acids.

This chain connects TRBV6-1 to TRBJ2-7; TRBD2 aligns across 7 bases. Germline V gives CDR1 MNHNS, CDR2 SASEGT. V trimming: 6 bases; J trimming: 0 bases; junction bases outside the gene matches: 2. The CDR3 is 13 amino acids. CDR3: CASRAGVSYEQYF. CDR3 nucleotides: TGTGCCAGCAGGGCGGGAGTCTCCTACGAGCAGTACTTC.

The CDR3 here is CASSLATSGGTEAFF. DNA for the CDR3: TGTGCCAGCAGCTTGGCCACATCGGGCGGCACTGAAGCTTTCTTT. The chain links TRBV5-6 to TRBJ1-1; D not certain. CDR3 size: 15 residues. Germline V lookup: CDR1 SGHDT, CDR2 YYEEEE. Trimming shortened V by 0 bases and J by 4 bases, and 13 bases separated the two germline ends.

The V and J genes are TRBV6-1 and TRBJ2-3, with 10 bases that match TRBD2. The CDR3 is 16 residues long. Germline CDR1 is MNHNS and CDR2 is SASEGT. J was trimmed by 2 bases and V by 4 bases; bases with no gene match: 6. CDR3 protein: CASSALTSGLTDTQYF. The CDR3 region has the DNA TGTGCCAGCAGTGCCCTGACTAGCGGGCTCACAGATACGCAGTATTTT.

The chain is built from TRBV14 and TRBJ2-1; maybe TRBD2 (6 bases). The germline gives CDR1 SGHDN, CDR2 FVKESK. The CDR3 is 14 amino acids. V shed 1 base and J shed 12 bases, with 16 bases lying between them. The CDR3 DNA follows: TGTGCCAGCAGCCAAGTTAGGGAGCGGGTCGGGCAGTTCTTC. It codes for CASSQVRERVGQFF.

The gene calls are TRBV21-1 and TRBJ1-6. TRBV21-1 is a pseudogene. The CDR3 covers 18 residues. CDR3 in amino acids: CASSKEGRRPSYNSPLHF. CDR3 coding DNA: TGTGCCAGCAGCAAAGAAGGGCGGCGCCCCTCCTATAATTCACCCCTCCACTTT.

J is TRBJ1-3 and V is TRBV27, with TRBD1 identical over 7 bases. CDR1 and CDR2 (germline): MNHEY, SMNVEV (reference sequence). The CDR3 consists of 13 residues. V shed 11 bases, J shed 0 bases, and the junction held 4 bases outside the gene matches. CDR3 protein: CASRDSSGNTIYF. CDR3 DNA sequence: TGTGCCTCTCGGGACAGCTCTGGAAACACCATATATTTT.

DNA for the CDR3: TGTGCCAGCAGCTCCGGACTAGCGGGTGAGGATGAGCAGTTCTTC. Protein: CASSSGLAGEDEQFF. This chain joins TRBV13 and TRBJ2-1, with 11 bases fitting TRBD2. This CDR3 region has 15 residues. The ends lost 4 bases at V and 8 bases at J; junction bases unmatched: 7. Germline CDR1 and CDR2: PRHDT and FYEKMQ (reference sequence).

This clone was detected a few times. The chain carries TRBV7-8 and TRBJ1-1, with TRBD1 matching over 8 bases. This CDR3 has 15 residues. The germline gives CDR1 SGHVS, CDR2 FQNEAQ. After removal of 0 bases from V and 8 bases from J, the junction contained 8 bases not matched to a gene. The CDR3 spells CASSLARDRDREAFF. The CDR3 nucleotides read TGTGCCAGCAGCTTAGCCAGAGACCGGGACAGGGAAGCTTTCTTT.

J is TRBJ2-4 and V is TRBV19; D not resolved. V was cut by 6 bases and J by 1 base, with 22 bases left in between. The CDR3 is 18 amino acids. In germline, CDR1 is LNHDA, CDR2 SQIVND (reference sequence). In DNA form, the CDR3 reads TGTGCCAGTAGGCCCCGGGCCAGGTGGACGACGGCCAAAAACATTCAGTACTTC. It yields the protein CASRPRARWTTAKNIQYF.

A note on this clone: Compared with germline, one end of the junction differs, possibly owing to a read error. The chain has TRBV7-7 and TRBJ2-3, with D possibly matching TRBD2 (7 bases). This CDR3 is 14 amino acids long. Germline values: CDR1 SSHAT, CDR2 FNYEAQ (reference sequence). For the CDR3, the DNA is TGTGCTAGCAGCTTGGGGGGGCTAGGGGATACGCAGTATTTT. It encodes CASSLGGLGDTQYF.

The chain is built from TRBV2 and TRBJ1-3; 9 bases map to TRBD1. This CDR3 spans 13 amino acids. V shed 5 bases and J 8 bases; nucleotides not matched to a gene: 4. Germline V gene sequence: CDR1 SNHLY, CDR2 FYNNEI. The DNA of the CDR3 is TGTGCCAGCAGTTCGGACAGGGGTGACACCATATATTTT. It yields the protein CASSSDRGDTIYF.

This chain connects TRBV7-9 to TRBJ2-1; D call uncertain. The CDR3 spans 15 residues. V was cut by 1 base and J by 7 bases, with 14 bases left in between. CDR1 SEHNR and CDR2 FQNEAQ come from the germline V gene (reference sequence). CDR3: CASSLVSTAKNEQFF. The CDR3 nucleotides are TGTGCCAGCAGCTTAGTTTCCACAGCTAAAAATGAGCAGTTCTTC.

The V gene is TRBV7-8, the J gene TRBJ1-1, with 8 bases aligning to TRBD1. V dropped 2 bases and J dropped 5; count of bases not matched to a gene: 7. This CDR3 has 15 residues. Per germline, CDR1 SGHVS and CDR2 FQNEAQ. The CDR3 spells CASSLSRTGTTEAFF. DNA of the CDR3: TGTGCCAGCAGCTTAAGCCGGACAGGGACGACTGAAGCTTTCTTT.

V gene TRBV27 combines with J gene TRBJ2-7, with TRBD1 identical over 9 bases. Looked up from germline, CDR1 is MNHEY and CDR2 is SMNVEV (reference sequence). Unmatched junction bases numbered 5, after V lost 5 bases and J lost 0 bases. The CDR3 contains 15 residues. The DNA of the CDR3 is TGTGCCAGCAGTGGGACAGGGTATAGCTCCTACGAGCAGTACTTC. It encodes CASSGTGYSSYEQYF.

The V and J genes are TRBV6-1 and TRBJ2-3; D is perhaps TRBD2 (5 bases). The CDR3 consists of 12 residues. Germline V gene data show CDR1 as MNHNS and CDR2 as SASEGT. V lost 7 bases and J lost 4, with 9 bases in between. CDR3 region: CASTRAADTQYF. CDR3 DNA: TGTGCCAGCACGCGGGCGGCAGATACGCAGTATTTT.

This rearrangement joins TRBV4-1 to TRBJ1-1, with D possibly matching TRBD1 (6 bases). The V gene's germline CDR1 is MGHRA and CDR2 YSYEKL. V lost 0 bases, J lost 3 bases, and 23 bases lay in between. This CDR3 contains 19 residues. In DNA, the CDR3 is TGCGCCAGCAGCCAAGATTCGATGTCAGGGGATTTGGTTTACACTGAAGCTTTCTTT. Its protein product is CASSQDSMSGDLVYTEAFF.